This T cell receptor beta chain emerged from a study of T cell responses to AZD1222 COVID-19 vaccine. Findings of the study overall: Receipt of two AZD1222 doses was followed by a rise in Spike-specific TCR breadth and depth. The CD4 TCRs associated with vaccination extended across spike and predominated at 160-218 and 743-854. Seropositive status at baseline applied to only 5 to 7 AZD1222 recipients.

Profiled with immunoSEQ multiplex PCR; TCRdb holds only in-frame clones, not every one. The table records over 150,000 clones, roughly 94% of them present only once. With respect to this clone: No antigen is known for it.

The J segment lost 5 bases and the V segment lost 4 bases, leaving 9 bases of the junction unmatched. Germline values: CDR1 SGHAT, CDR2 FQNNGV. The CDR3 loop spans 16 amino acids. The source is an adult in good health. The chain couples TRBV11-2 to TRBJ2-1; TRBD2 matches 9 bases. Sequenced here: peripheral blood, sampled on day 0 of MenACWY control vaccination. The CDR3 spells CASSSASGISHNEQFF. The CDR3, as DNA: TGTGCCAGCAGCTCCGCTAGCGGGATTAGCCACAATGAGCAGTTCTTC.